Presented here are 23 T cell receptor beta chains from one specimen sequenced in a study of Graves' ophthalmopathy and Graves' hyperthyroidism. The TCR beta CDR3 regions underwent amplification from RNA transcripts. An opening RT-PCR round employed HTBI primers and preceded a second-round multiplex PCR. From the multiplex PCR reads, TCRdb called clonotypes with MiXCR, one entry per CDR3 protein. The profile covers about 200,000 distinct CDR3 sequences, with approximately 28% appearing a single time and approximately 9.6% taken by the ten largest. Material: peripheral blood. Receptors were obtained from a man aged 50 to 60 with Graves' ophthalmopathy.

The chain uses TRBV29-1 and TRBJ1-2, with 11 nucleotides matching TRBD1. Looked up from germline, CDR1 is SQVTM and CDR2 is ANQGSEA. Trimming cost V 8 bases and J 6 bases; bases outside gene matches: 8. The CDR3 sequence is 13 residues long. As DNA, the CDR3 is TGCAGCTCCTGGACAGGGGGCGAGAATGGCTACACCTTC. Its protein is CSSWTGGENGYTF.

This clonotype was counted at least ten times. A much larger clone differs by one base, so this may be a read error. This chain links TRBV6-2 or TRBV6-3 with TRBJ2-5; the D is unclear. The CDR3 is 14 amino acids. The germline V gene encodes CDR1 MNHEY and CDR2 SVGEGT. Written as DNA, the CDR3 is TGTGTCAGCAGTTACTCGATGGTACAAGAGACCCAGTACTTC. Protein sequence: CVSSYSMVQETQYF.

This clonotype has at least ten counts. The J gene is TRBJ2-5, the V gene TRBV5-1, with D unresolved. The CDR3 sequence is 13 residues long. The V end lost 1 base, the J end lost 1 base, and 5 bases lay between the germline ends. Germline V gene sequence: CDR1 SGHRS, CDR2 YFSETQ. The CDR3 DNA reads TGCGCCAGCAGCTTGAATCCCCAAGAGACCCAGTACTTC. Translation: CASSLNPQETQYF.

This clonotype was detected many times. The chain employs TRBV6-5 and TRBJ2-7, with unresolved D. The CDR3 is 14 residues long. Germline V CDR1 and CDR2: MNHEY, SVGAGI. Deletions cut 0 bases from V and 0 bases from J, with 6 bases between. The CDR3 loop reads CASSYSAASYEQYF. In nucleotides, the CDR3 is TGTGCCAGCAGTTACTCTGCGGCCTCCTACGAGCAGTACTTC.

This clonotype was observed a handful of times. The V and J genes are TRBV12-3 or TRBV12-4 and TRBJ2-5; 8 bases fit TRBD1. This CDR3 region has 14 residues. J lost 2 bases, V lost 8 bases, and 7 bases had no gene match. The CDR3 sequence: CASQDRVEQETQYF. In nucleotides, the CDR3 is TGTGCCAGCCAGGACAGGGTGGAACAAGAGACCCAGTACTTC.

The chain carries TRBV12-3 or TRBV12-4 and TRBJ2-2; TRBD1 agrees at 7 bases. Trimming at V came to 8 bases and at J to 6 bases, leaving 9 bases not matched to a gene. CDR3 length: 14 residues. The CDR3, as DNA: TGTGCCAGCCAAAAGGGGGCTACGTCCGGGGAGCTGTTTTTT. Translation: CASQKGATSGELFF.

The V call is TRBV19, the J call TRBJ1-1; maybe TRBD1 (5 bases). CDR3 length equals 13 residues. V lost 6 bases, J lost 1 base, and 9 bases lay in between. CDR1 is LNHDA and CDR2 is SQIVND in the germline V gene (reference sequence). The CDR3 region has the DNA TGTGCCAGTAGGTTAGGGGAGAACACTGAAGCTTTCTTT. Translating it yields CASRLGENTEAFF.

This chain uses TRBV6-2 or TRBV6-3 with TRBJ1-6; D gene ambiguous. V lost 5 bases, J lost 9 bases, and 8 bases lay in between. Germline loops: CDR1 MNHEY, CDR2 SVGEGT. CDR3 length equals 12 residues. CDR3 sequence (DNA): TGTGCCAGCAGTCCGACGGTTTCACCCCTCCACTTT. It encodes CASSPTVSPLHF.

The table lists this clonotype with many counts. The gene calls are TRBV6-5 and TRBJ2-5; 10 bases are a match to TRBD1. Trimming cost V 6 bases and J 5 bases; bases outside gene matches: 3. The CDR3 runs to 13 residues. The germline gives CDR1 MNHEY, CDR2 SVGAGI. The chain's CDR3 is CASRTGGMETQYF. The CDR3 DNA sequence: TGTGCCAGCAGGACAGGGGGCATGGAGACCCAGTACTTC.

This clonotype was seen ten or more times. The chain combines TRBV28 with TRBJ2-7; a possible D gene is TRBD1 (6 bases). Germline loops: CDR1 MDHEN, CDR2 SYDVKM. V was clipped by 6 bases and J by 3 bases, with 15 bases between them. The CDR3 is 14 residues long. For the CDR3, the DNA is TGTGCCAGCAGCACCGACAGGCCTTTCTACGAGCAGTACTTC. Protein: CASSTDRPFYEQYF. Complete variable domain (other parts from reference TRBV28 and TRBJ2-7): DVKVTQSSRYLVKRTGEKVFLECVQDMDHENMFWYRQDPGLGLRLIYFSYDVKMKEKGDIPEGYSVSREKKERFSLILESASTNQTSMYLCASSTDRPFYEQYFGPGTRLTVT.

The gene calls are TRBV6-2 or TRBV6-3 and TRBJ2-2, with 7 bases identical to TRBD1. The CDR3 has 17 amino acids. Germline V gene lookup returns CDR1 MNHEY and CDR2 SVGEGT. V lost 4 bases and J lost 5; bases outside the gene matches: 13. DNA for the CDR3: TGTGCCAGCAGTTCCCCCCTACAGGGGCCGGGAACCGGGGAGCTGTTTTTT. Protein sequence: CASSSPLQGPGTGELFF.

The genes are TRBV19 and TRBJ2-5; 10 bases map to TRBD2. Trimming removed 3 bases from V and 6 bases from J; junction bases left unmatched: 7. Germline values: CDR1 LNHDA, CDR2 SQIVND (reference sequence). The CDR3 consists of 15 residues. CDR3 sequence (DNA): TGTGCCAGTAGTATCGCGTCTAGCGGGAGTCAGACCCAGTACTTC. As protein: CASSIASSGSQTQYF.

DNA of the CDR3: TGTGCCAGCAGTTTAGTGGGACAGGCCTACGAGCAGTACTTC. The encoded protein is CASSLVGQAYEQYF. V is TRBV12-3 or TRBV12-4 and J is TRBJ2-7, with 8 bases that match TRBD1. The V and J ends lost 1 base and 2 bases, in that order; junction bases with no gene match: 1. This CDR3 is built from 14 residues.

In its sample, this clonotype was seen a few times. V and J are TRBV30 and TRBJ1-1; 7 positions agree with TRBD1. V was pared by 8 bases and J by 0 bases, with 21 bases of the junction left unmatched. The CDR3 runs to 18 residues. Germline CDR1 reads GTSNPN; CDR2 reads SVGIG (reference sequence). The CDR3 is CARLKFPRDRDMNTEAFF. CDR3 bases: TGTGCCCGTCTCAAATTCCCTCGGGACAGAGACATGAACACTGAAGCTTTCTTT.

This clonotype was recorded at least ten times. The J gene is TRBJ1-6, the V gene TRBV5-1, with TRBD1 matching 10 bases. This CDR3 spans 15 amino acids. The V segment lost 3 bases and the J segment 9 bases; nucleotides outside the gene matches: 6. Germline-derived CDR1 and CDR2 are SGHRS and YFSETQ. The CDR3 reads CASSSTGTGASPLHF. CDR3 nucleotides: TGCGCCAGCAGCTCGACCGGGACAGGGGCTTCACCCCTCCACTTT.

This clonotype was seen repeatedly, ten times or more. The chain couples TRBV6-5 to TRBJ1-2; D possibly corresponds to TRBD1 (6 bases). CDR1 is MNHEY and CDR2 is SVGAGI in the germline V gene. The ends were cut back, 8 bases at V and 3 bases at J, with 13 bases in the middle. CDR3 length: 13 residues. CDR3 sequence (DNA): TGTGCCAGCGCCCCAGGGGCCGACTATGGCTACACCTTC. Translated: CASAPGADYGYTF.

CDR3: CASRSTWGQPQHF. The CDR3 DNA reads as TGTGCCAGCAGGTCCACCTGGGGGCAGCCCCAGCATTTT. The chain employs TRBV6-1 and TRBJ1-5; possibly TRBD1 for D (5 bases). Trimming stripped 6 bases from V and 7 bases from J, with 13 bases between. CDR3 size: 13 residues. Per the germline V gene, CDR1 is MNHNS and CDR2 is SASEGT.

V and J are TRBV12-3 or TRBV12-4 and TRBJ2-7; possible D gene TRBD1, 5 bases. V lost 2 bases, J lost 6 bases, and 11 bases lay in between. CDR3 length: 13 residues. The chain's CDR3 is CASSLRRAAEQYF. CDR3 coding DNA: TGTGCCAGCAGTTTACGCAGGGCTGCCGAGCAGTACTTC.

The chain couples TRBV6-2 or TRBV6-3 to TRBJ1-5; D not certain. CDR3 size: 14 residues. The V and J ends lost 1 base and 9 bases respectively, with 13 bases between them. Germline V gives CDR1 MNHEY, CDR2 SVGEGT. The CDR3 loop reads CASSYLTASGPQHF. Here the CDR3 DNA reads TGTGCCAGCAGTTACTTAACAGCCTCGGGGCCCCAGCATTTT.

The sample holds many counts of this clonotype. V usage is TRBV27 and J usage is TRBJ2-5, with D perhaps matching TRBD1 (6 bases). There are 14 residues in the CDR3. From germline, CDR1 is MNHEY and CDR2 SMNVEV (reference sequence). Trimming took 11 bases from V and 4 from J, leaving 20 bases between them. The CDR3, as DNA: TGTGCCGCCAGACCGGCAACAGGGTCAGAGACCCAGTACTTC. It is translated as CAARPATGSETQYF.

In its sample, this clonotype was seen many times. The chain has TRBV11-1 and TRBJ2-7; TRBD2 aligns across 8 bases. The CDR3 extends over 15 amino acids. V dropped 2 bases and J dropped 5; count of bases not matched to a gene: 8. CDR1 is SGHAT, CDR2 FQDESV, per germline (reference sequence). The CDR3 is CASSLTGSGSDEQYF. CDR3 sequence (DNA): TGTGCCAGCAGCTTAACTGGCAGCGGGAGCGACGAGCAGTACTTC. The full variable domain, rest sourced from reference TRBV11-1 and TRBJ2-7, is EAEVAQSPRYKITEKSQAVAFWCDPISGHATLYWYRQILGQGPELLVQFQDESVVDDSQLPKDRFSAERLKGVDSTLKIQPAELGDSAMYLCASSLTGSGSDEQYFGPGTRLTVT.

The chain employs TRBV7-8 and TRBJ2-7; a weak D match, TRBD2 (5 bases). Germline-derived CDR1 and CDR2 are SGHVS and FQNEAQ. This CDR3 contains 14 residues. V was cut by 5 bases and J by 6 bases, with 17 bases left in between. The CDR3 region is CASSHTMRRGEQYF. As DNA, the CDR3 is TGTGCCAGCAGCCACACAATGCGACGGGGCGAGCAGTACTTC.

J is TRBJ1-1 and V is TRBV12-3 or TRBV12-4, with a weak D call TRBD1 (6 bases). CDR3 size: 13 residues. The germline V and J ends were trimmed by 7 bases and 8 bases, with 17 bases remaining between them. In DNA, the CDR3 is TGTGCCAGCACCCCTCCGTGGGGACAAGAAGCTTTCTTT. As protein: CASTPPWGQEAFF.